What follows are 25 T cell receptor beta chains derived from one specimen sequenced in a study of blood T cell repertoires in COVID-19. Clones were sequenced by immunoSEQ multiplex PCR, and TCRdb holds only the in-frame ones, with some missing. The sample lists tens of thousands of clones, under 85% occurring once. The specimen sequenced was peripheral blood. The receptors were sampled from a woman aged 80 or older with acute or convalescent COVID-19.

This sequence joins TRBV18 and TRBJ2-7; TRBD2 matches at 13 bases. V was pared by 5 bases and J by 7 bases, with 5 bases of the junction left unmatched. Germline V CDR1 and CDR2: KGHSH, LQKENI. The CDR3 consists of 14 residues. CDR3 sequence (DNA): TGTGCCAGCTCAAAAGGACTAGCGGGAGAAGAGCAGTACTTC. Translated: CASSKGLAGEEQYF.

The CDR3: CASGSQGAYEQYF. The CDR3 region has the DNA TGTGCCAGCGGTTCACAGGGGGCTTACGAGCAGTACTTC. The V and J genes are TRBV12-3 or TRBV12-4 and TRBJ2-7, with 9 bases identical to TRBD1. Unmatched junction bases numbered 6, after V lost 8 bases and J lost 4 bases. The CDR3 is 13 residues long.

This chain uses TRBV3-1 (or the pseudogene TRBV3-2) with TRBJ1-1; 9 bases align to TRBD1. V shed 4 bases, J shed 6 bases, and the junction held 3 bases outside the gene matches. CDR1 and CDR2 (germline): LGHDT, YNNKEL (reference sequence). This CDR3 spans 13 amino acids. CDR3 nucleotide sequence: TGTGCCAGCAGCCTCACAGGGGGCCCTGAAGCTTTCTTT. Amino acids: CASSLTGGPEAFF.

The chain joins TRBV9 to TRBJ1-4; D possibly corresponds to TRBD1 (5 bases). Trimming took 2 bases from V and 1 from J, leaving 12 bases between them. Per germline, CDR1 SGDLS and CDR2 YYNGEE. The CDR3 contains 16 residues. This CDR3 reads CASSVDSGGTNEKLFF. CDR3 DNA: TGTGCCAGCAGCGTTGACTCCGGGGGAACTAATGAAAAACTGTTTTTT.

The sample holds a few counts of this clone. Here the CDR3 reads CASSQEITGGNTIYF. For the CDR3, the DNA is TGTGCCAGCAGCCAAGAAATTACAGGTGGAAACACCATATATTTT. The chain uses TRBV3-1 (or the pseudogene TRBV3-2) and TRBJ1-3; the D gene is possibly TRBD1 (5 bases). The V gene's germline CDR1 is LGHDT and CDR2 YNNKEL (reference sequence). The CDR3 extends over 15 amino acids. Trimming stripped 0 bases from V and 3 bases from J, with 9 bases between.

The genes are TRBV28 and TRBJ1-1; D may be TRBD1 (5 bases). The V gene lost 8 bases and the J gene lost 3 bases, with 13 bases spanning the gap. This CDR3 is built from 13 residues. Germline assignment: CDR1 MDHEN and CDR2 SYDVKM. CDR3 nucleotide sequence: TGTGCCAGCGGTCGGGGGGGGGACACTGAAGCTTTCTTT. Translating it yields CASGRGGDTEAFF.

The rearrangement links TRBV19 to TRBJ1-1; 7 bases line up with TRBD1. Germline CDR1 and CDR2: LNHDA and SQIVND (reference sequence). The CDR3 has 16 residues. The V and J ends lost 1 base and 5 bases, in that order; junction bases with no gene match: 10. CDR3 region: CASSIGGGGEWTEAFF. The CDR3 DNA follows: TGTGCCAGTAGTATAGGAGGAGGGGGCGAGTGGACTGAAGCTTTCTTT.

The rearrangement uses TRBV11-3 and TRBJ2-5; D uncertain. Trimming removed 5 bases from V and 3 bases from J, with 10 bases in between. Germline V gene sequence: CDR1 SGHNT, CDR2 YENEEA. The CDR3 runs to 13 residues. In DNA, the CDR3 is TGTGCCAGCAGCGTAAACAGCAAAGAGACCCAGTACTTC. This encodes CASSVNSKETQYF. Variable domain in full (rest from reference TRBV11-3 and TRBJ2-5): EAGVVQSPRYKIIEKKQPVAFWCNPISGHNTLYWYLQNLGQGPELLIRYENEEAVDDSQLPKDRFSAERLKGVDSTLKIQPAELGDSAVYLCASSVNSKETQYFGPGTRLLVL.

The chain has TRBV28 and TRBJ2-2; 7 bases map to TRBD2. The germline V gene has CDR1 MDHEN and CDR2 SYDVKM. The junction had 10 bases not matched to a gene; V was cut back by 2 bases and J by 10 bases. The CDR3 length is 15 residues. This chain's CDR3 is CASSLVSSGAQELFF. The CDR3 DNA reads TGTGCCAGCAGTTTAGTTTCTAGCGGAGCCCAGGAGCTGTTTTTT.

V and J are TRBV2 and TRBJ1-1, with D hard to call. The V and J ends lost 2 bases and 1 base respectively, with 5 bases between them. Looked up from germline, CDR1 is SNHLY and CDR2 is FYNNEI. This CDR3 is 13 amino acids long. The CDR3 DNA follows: TGTGCCAGCAGTGAACAGTCGAACACTGAAGCTTTCTTT. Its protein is CASSEQSNTEAFF.

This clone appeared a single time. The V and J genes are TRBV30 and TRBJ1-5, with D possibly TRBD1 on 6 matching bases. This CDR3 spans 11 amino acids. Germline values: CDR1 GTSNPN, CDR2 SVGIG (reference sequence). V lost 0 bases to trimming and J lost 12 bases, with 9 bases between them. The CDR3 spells CAWSVAGDQHF. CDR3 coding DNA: TGTGCCTGGAGTGTAGCAGGGGACCAGCATTTT.

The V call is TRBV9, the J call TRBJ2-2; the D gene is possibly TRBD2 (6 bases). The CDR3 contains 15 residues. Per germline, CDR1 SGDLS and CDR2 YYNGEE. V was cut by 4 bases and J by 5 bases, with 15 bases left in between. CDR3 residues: CASSSDAGRTGELFF. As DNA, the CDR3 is TGTGCCAGCAGCTCCGACGCGGGGAGGACCGGGGAGCTGTTTTTT.

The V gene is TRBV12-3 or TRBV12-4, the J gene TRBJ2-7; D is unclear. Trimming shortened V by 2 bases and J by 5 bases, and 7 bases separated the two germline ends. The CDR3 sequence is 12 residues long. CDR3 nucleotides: TGTGCCAGCAGTTTATATCAGGACGAGCAGTACTTC. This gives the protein CASSLYQDEQYF.

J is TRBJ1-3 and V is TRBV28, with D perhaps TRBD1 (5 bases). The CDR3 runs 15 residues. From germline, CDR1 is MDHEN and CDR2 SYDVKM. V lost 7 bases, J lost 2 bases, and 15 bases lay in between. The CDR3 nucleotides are TGTGCCAGCACCGGGGGGGTATTCGCTGGAAACACCATATATTTT. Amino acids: CASTGGVFAGNTIYF.

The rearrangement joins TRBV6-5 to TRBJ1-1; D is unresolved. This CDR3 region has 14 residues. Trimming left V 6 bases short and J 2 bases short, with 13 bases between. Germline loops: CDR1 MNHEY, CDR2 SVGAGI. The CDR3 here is CASSPLGRNTEAFF. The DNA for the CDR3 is TGTGCCAGCAGCCCCTTGGGCAGAAACACTGAAGCTTTCTTT.

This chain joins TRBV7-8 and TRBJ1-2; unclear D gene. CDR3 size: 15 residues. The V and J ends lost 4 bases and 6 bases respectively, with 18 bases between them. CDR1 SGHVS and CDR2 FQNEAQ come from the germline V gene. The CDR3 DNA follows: TGTGCCAGCAGCTCGATCCGCAGCGGGAGGGATGGCTACACCTTC. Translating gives CASSSIRSGRDGYTF.

This CDR3 reads CASSMVPEEAEAFF. For the CDR3, the DNA is TGTGCCAGTAGTATGGTGCCAGAGGAGGCTGAAGCTTTCTTT. This chain joins TRBV19 and TRBJ1-1; D is undetermined. The V and J ends lost 3 bases and 6 bases respectively, with 14 bases between them. Germline lookup yields CDR1 LNHDA and CDR2 SQIVND (reference sequence). CDR3 size: 14 residues.

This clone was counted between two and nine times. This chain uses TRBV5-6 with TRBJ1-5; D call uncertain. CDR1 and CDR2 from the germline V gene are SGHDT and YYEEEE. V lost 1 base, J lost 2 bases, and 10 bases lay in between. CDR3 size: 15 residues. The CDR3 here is CASSLRRIGNQPQHF. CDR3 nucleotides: TGTGCCAGCAGCTTGCGGAGGATTGGCAATCAGCCCCAGCATTTT.

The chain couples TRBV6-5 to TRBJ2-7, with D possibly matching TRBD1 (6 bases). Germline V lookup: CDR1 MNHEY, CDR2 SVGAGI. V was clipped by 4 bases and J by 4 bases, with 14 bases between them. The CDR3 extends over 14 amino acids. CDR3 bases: TGTGCCAGCAGTTTCGGACAGTGGAGTTACGAGCAGTACTTC. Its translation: CASSFGQWSYEQYF.

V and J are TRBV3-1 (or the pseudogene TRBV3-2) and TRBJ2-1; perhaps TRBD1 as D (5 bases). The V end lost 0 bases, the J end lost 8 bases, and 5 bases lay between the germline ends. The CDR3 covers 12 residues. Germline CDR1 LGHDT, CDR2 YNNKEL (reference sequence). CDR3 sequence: CASSQEGDEQFF. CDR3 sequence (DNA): TGTGCCAGCAGCCAAGAAGGGGATGAGCAGTTCTTC.

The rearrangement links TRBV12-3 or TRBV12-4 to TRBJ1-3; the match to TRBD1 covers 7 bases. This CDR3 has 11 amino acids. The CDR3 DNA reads TGTGCTCAGGGGGCTGGAAACACCATATATTTT. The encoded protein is CAQGAGNTIYF.

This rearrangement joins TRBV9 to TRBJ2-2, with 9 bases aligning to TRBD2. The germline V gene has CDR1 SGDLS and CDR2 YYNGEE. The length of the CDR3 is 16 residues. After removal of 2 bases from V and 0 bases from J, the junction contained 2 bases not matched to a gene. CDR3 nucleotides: TGTGCCAGCAGCGTGGTAGCGGGGGCGAACACCGGGGAGCTGTTTTTT. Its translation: CASSVVAGANTGELFF.

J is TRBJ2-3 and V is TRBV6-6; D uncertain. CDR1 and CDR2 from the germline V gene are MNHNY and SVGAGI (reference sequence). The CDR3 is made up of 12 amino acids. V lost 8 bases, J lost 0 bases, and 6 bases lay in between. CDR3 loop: CASLSSTDTQYF. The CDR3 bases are TGTGCCAGCCTGTCTAGCACAGATACGCAGTATTTT.

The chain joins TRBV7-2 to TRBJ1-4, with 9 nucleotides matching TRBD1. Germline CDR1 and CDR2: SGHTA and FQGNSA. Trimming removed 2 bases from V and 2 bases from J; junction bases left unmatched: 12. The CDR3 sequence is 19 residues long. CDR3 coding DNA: TGTGCCAGCAGCTTAAGAGGGACAGGGAATTTGGGTACTAATGAAAAACTGTTTTTT. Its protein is CASSLRGTGNLGTNEKLFF.

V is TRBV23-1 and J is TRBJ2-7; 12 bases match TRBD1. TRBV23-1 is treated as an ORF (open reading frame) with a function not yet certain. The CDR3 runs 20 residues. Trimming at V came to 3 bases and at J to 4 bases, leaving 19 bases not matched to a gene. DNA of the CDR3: TGCGCCAGCAGTCAGCAGCAAAAACCGGGGACAGGGGGCACGTTTTACGAGCAGTACTTC. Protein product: CASSQQQKPGTGGTFYEQYF.